A single sample gave rise to the 6 T cell receptor beta chains below, sequenced in a study of blood T cell repertoires in COVID-19. Assay: immunoSEQ multiplex PCR; the TCRdb copy retains only in-frame clones and omits some. The sample has over 55,000 clones, 60% to 85% seen once; the top ten hold 25% to 40%. The sample consisted of peripheral blood. These receptors all come from a human donor in a cohort sampled during active COVID-19.

The chain combines TRBV7-2 with TRBJ2-7, with TRBD1 identical over 7 bases. The CDR3 loop spans 15 amino acids. CDR1 is SGHTA and CDR2 is FQGNSA in the germline V gene. The V and J ends lost 3 bases and 1 base, in that order; junction bases with no gene match: 6. CDR3 protein: CASSFTPGQSYEQYF. DNA for the CDR3: TGTGCCAGCAGCTTCACTCCGGGACAGTCCTACGAGCAGTACTTC.

CDR3 region: CASSYSSGDGYTF. CDR3 DNA: TGTGCCAGCAGTTACTCGTCAGGGGATGGCTACACCTTC. V is TRBV6-5 and J is TRBJ1-2, with D tentatively TRBD1 (6 bases). In germline, CDR1 is MNHEY, CDR2 SVGAGI. This CDR3 has 13 amino acids. V lost 0 bases, J lost 6 bases, and 8 bases lay in between.

The chain carries TRBV6-5 and TRBJ2-2, with TRBD1 matching over 9 bases. The CDR3 spans 13 residues. After removal of 8 bases from V and 5 bases from J, the junction contained 3 bases not matched to a gene. CDR1 MNHEY and CDR2 SVGAGI come from the germline V gene. The CDR3 reads CASGQGLTGELFF. The CDR3 DNA is TGTGCCAGCGGACAGGGGCTAACCGGGGAGCTGTTTTTT.

This sequence joins TRBV5-4 and TRBJ1-2; tentatively, D is TRBD1 (5 bases). Per germline, CDR1 SGHNT and CDR2 YYREEE (reference sequence). Trimming removed 0 bases from V and 2 bases from J, with 5 bases in between. The CDR3 has 13 residues. DNA for the CDR3: TGTGCCAGCAGCTTGGCAGGGAACTATGGCTACACCTTC. As protein: CASSLAGNYGYTF.

The CDR3 sequence: CASSVVGSLGNTIYF. The CDR3, as DNA: TGTGCCAGCAGCGTAGTCGGTAGTCTGGGAAACACCATATATTTT. This chain joins TRBV9 and TRBJ1-3; D is uncertain. Per germline, CDR1 SGDLS and CDR2 YYNGEE. With 0 bases removed from V and 4 bases from J, the gap between germline ends came to 11 bases. The CDR3 consists of 15 residues. Variable domain in full (rest from reference TRBV9 and TRBJ1-3): DSGVTQTPKHLITATGQRVTLRCSPRSGDLSVYWYQQSLDQGLQFLIQYYNGEERAKGNILERFSAQQFPDLHSELNLSSLELGDSALYFCASSVVGSLGNTIYFGEGSWLTVV.

This clone was counted a single time. This sequence joins TRBV19 and TRBJ2-7; 8 nucleotides match TRBD1. The CDR3 sequence is 16 residues long. Germline CDR1 is LNHDA and CDR2 is SQIVND (reference sequence). Unmatched junction bases numbered 12, after V lost 8 bases and J lost 0 bases. The DNA of the CDR3 is TGTGCCAGTTCGGGGCTACGGGACAGGCCCTCCTACGAGCAGTACTTC. This gives the protein CASSGLRDRPSYEQYF.